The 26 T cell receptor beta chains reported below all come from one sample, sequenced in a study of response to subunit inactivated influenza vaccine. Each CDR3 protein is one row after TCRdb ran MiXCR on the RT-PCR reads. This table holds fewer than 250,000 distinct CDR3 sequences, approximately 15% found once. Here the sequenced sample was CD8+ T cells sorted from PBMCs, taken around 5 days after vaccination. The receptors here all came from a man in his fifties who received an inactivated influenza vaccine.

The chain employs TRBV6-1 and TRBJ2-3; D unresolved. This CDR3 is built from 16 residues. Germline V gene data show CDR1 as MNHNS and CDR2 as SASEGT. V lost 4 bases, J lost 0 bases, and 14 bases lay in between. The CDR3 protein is CASSGFIGPSTDTQYF. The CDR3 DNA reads TGTGCCAGCAGTGGATTCATAGGGCCTAGCACAGATACGCAGTATTTT.

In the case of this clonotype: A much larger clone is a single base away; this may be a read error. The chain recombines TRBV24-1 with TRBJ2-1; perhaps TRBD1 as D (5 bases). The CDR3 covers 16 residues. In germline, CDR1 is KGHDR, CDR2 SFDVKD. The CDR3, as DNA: TGTGCCACCAGTGATTTGTCTGGGGCCCCCTACAAGGAGCAGTTCTTC. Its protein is CATSDLSGAPYKEQFF.

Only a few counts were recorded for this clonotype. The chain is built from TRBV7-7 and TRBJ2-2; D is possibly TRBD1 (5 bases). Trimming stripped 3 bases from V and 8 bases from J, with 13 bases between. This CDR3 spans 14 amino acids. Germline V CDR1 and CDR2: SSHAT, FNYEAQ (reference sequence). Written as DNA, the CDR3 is TGTGCCAGCAGCTTGTATGGGGCTACGGGGGAGCTGTTTTTT. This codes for CASSLYGATGELFF. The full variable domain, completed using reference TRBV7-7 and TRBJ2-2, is GAGVSQSPRYKVTKRGQDVTLRCDPISSHATLYWYQQALGQGPEFLTYFNYEAQPDKSGLPSDRFSAERPEGSISTLTIQRTEQRDSAMYRCASSLYGATGELFFGEGSRLTVL.

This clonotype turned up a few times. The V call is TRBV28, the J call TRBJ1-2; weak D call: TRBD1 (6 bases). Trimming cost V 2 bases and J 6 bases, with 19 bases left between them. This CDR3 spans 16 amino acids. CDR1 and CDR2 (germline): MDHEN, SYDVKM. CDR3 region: CASSLRAGYRVDGYTF. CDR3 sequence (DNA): TGTGCCAGCAGTTTACGGGCTGGATACAGGGTCGATGGCTACACCTTC.

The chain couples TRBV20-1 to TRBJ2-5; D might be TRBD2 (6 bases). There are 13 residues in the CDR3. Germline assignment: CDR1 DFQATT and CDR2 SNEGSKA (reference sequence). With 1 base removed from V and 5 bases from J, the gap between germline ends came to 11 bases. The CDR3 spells CSARAEGKETQYF. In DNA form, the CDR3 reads TGCAGTGCTAGAGCGGAGGGAAAGGAGACCCAGTACTTC.

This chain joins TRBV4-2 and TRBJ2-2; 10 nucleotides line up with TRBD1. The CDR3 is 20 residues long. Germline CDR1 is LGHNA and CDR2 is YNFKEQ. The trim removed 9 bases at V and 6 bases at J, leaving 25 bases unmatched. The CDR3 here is CARGPGLVTGGVERPGELFF. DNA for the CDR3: TGTGCCAGGGGCCCCGGGCTAGTGACAGGGGGCGTCGAGAGGCCCGGGGAGCTGTTTTTT.

Written as DNA, the CDR3 is TGTGCCAGCAGCCCGAGGACAGGACTAGCGGGAGGACGTAGCGGTGAGCAGTTCTTC. This encodes CASSPRTGLAGGRSGEQFF. The chain recombines TRBV28 with TRBJ2-1; 14 bases match TRBD2. The CDR3 covers 19 residues. The ends lost 6 bases at V and 9 bases at J; junction bases unmatched: 19. Per the germline V gene, CDR1 is MDHEN and CDR2 is SYDVKM.

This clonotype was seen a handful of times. In DNA, the CDR3 is TGCGCCAGCAGTCCTACTAGCGGGGGGGCCGGCGGGGAGCTGTTTTTT. Amino acid sequence: CASSPTSGGAGGELFF. The rearrangement uses TRBV4-1 and TRBJ2-2, with 13 bases matching TRBD2. V lost 6 bases to trimming and J lost 7 bases; unmatched junction nucleotides: 8. Germline assignment: CDR1 MGHRA and CDR2 YSYEKL. The CDR3 sequence is 16 residues long.

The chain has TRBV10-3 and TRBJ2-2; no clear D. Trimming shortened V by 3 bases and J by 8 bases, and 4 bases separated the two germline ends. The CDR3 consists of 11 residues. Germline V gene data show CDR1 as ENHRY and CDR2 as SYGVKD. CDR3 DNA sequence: TGTGCCATCAGTGAACCGGGGGAGCTGTTTTTT. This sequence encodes CAISEPGELFF.

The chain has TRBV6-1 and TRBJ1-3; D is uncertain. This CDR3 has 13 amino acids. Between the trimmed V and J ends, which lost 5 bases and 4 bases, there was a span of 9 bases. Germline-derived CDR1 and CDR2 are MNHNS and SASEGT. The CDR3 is CASSPIEGNTIYF. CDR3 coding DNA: TGTGCCAGCAGTCCGATCGAAGGAAACACCATATATTTT.

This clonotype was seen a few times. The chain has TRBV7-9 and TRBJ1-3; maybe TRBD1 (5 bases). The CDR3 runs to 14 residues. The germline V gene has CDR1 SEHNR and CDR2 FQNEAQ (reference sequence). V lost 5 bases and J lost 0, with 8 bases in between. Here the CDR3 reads CASSPGNSGNTIYF. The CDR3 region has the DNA TGTGCCAGCAGCCCAGGGAACTCTGGAAACACCATATATTTT.

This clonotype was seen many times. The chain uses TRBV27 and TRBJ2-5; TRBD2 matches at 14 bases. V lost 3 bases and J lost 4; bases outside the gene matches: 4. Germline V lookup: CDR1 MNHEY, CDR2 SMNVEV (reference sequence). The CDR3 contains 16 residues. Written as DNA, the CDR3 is TGTGCCAGCAGTTTGGGGACTAGCGGGAGAGGAGAGACCCAGTACTTC. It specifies CASSLGTSGRGETQYF.

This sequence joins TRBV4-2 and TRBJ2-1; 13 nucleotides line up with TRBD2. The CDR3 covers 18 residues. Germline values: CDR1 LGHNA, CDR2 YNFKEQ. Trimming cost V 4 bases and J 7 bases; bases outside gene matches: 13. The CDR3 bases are TGTGCCAGCAGCCCATCACGTATACTAGCGGGAGGGCAGAATGAGCAGTTCTTC. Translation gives CASSPSRILAGGQNEQFF.

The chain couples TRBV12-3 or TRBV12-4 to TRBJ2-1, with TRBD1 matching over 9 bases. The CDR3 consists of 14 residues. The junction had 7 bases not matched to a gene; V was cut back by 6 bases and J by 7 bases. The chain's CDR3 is CASSGTGRGNEQFF. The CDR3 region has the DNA TGTGCCAGCAGCGGGACAGGGCGAGGGAATGAGCAGTTCTTC.

The CDR3 DNA follows: TGTGCCAGCAGTTACCAATCCGGCCTGGGAGAGACCCAGTACTTC. It specifies CASSYQSGLGETQYF. V gene TRBV6-5 combines with J gene TRBJ2-5; no definite D call. This CDR3 comprises 15 residues. The germline gives CDR1 MNHEY, CDR2 SVGAGI. Trimming removed 2 bases from V and 4 bases from J, with 14 bases in between.

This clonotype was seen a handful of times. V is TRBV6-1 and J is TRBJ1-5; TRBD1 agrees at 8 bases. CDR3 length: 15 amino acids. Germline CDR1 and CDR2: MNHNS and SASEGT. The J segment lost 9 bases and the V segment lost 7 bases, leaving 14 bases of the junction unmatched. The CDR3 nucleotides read TGTGCCAGCAACCCCCTTGTGGGGACAGGAGGGCCCCAGCATTTT. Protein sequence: CASNPLVGTGGPQHF.

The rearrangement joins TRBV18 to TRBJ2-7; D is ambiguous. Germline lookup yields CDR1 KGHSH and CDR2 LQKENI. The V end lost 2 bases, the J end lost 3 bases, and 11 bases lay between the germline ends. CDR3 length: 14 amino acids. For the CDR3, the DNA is TGTGCCAGCTCACCAGGGGAAGTTTACTACGAGCAGTACTTC. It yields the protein CASSPGEVYYEQYF.

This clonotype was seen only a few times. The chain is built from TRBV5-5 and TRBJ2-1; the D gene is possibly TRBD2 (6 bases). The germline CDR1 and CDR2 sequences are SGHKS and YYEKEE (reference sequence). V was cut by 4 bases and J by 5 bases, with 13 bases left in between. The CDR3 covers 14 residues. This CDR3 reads CASSRWGDDNEQFF. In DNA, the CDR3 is TGTGCCAGCAGCAGATGGGGGGATGACAATGAGCAGTTCTTC.

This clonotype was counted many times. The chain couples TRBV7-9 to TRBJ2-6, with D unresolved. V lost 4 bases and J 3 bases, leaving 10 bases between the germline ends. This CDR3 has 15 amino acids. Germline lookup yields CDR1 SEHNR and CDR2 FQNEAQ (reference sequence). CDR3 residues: CASSSSPIGANVLTF. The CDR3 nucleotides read TGTGCCAGCAGCTCGTCCCCGATTGGGGCCAACGTCCTGACTTTC.

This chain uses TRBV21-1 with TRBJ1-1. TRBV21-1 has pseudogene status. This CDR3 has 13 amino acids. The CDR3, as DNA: TGTGCCAGCAGCAAAGCGGGTGTCACTGAAGCTTTCTTT. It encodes CASSKAGVTEAFF.

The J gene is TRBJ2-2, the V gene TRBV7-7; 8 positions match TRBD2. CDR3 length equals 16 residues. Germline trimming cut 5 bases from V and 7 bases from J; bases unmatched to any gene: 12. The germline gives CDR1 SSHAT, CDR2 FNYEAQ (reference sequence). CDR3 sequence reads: CASSPFSGDPSGELFF. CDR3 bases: TGTGCCAGCAGCCCCTTTAGCGGGGACCCTAGCGGGGAGCTGTTTTTT.

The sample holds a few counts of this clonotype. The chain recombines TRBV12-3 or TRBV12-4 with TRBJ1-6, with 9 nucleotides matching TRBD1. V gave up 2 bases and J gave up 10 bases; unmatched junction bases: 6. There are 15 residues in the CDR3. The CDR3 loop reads CASSLFGTGSSPLHF. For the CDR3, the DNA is TGTGCCAGCAGTTTATTTGGGACAGGGTCCTCACCCCTCCACTTT.

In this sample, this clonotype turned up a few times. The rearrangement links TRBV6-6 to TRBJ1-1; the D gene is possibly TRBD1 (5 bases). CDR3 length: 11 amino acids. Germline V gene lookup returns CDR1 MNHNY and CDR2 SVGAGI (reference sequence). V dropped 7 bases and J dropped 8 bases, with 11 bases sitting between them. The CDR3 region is CASIQGSEAFF. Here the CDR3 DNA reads TGTGCCAGCATCCAGGGATCCGAAGCTTTCTTT.

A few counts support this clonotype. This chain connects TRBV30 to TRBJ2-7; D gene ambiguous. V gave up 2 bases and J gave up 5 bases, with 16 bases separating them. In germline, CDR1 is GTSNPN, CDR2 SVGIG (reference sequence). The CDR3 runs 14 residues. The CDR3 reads CAWSWSVLWHEQYF. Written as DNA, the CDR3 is TGTGCCTGGAGTTGGTCAGTCCTTTGGCACGAGCAGTACTTC.

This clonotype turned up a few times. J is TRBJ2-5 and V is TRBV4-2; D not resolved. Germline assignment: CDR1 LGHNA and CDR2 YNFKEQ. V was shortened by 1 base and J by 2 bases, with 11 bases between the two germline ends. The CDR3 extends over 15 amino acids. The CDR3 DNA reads TGTGCCAGCAGCCAAGGGGGTGAGAATCAAGAGACCCAGTACTTC. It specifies CASSQGGENQETQYF.

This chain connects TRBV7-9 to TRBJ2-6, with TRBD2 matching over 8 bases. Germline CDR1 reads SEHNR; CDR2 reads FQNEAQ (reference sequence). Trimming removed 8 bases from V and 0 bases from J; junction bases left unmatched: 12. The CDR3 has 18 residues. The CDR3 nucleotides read TGTGCCAGCGGCCCCGGGGGGGTTAGCCTCTCTGGGGCCAACGTCCTGACTTTC. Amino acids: CASGPGGVSLSGANVLTF.